This TCR beta chain was sequenced in a study of graft-versus-host responses after intestinal transplantation. With regard to this clone: Antigen unknown.

Only in-frame clones appear in the TCRdb table, and some are missing; sequencing was by immunoSEQ multiplex PCR. Among around 110,000 clones, roughly nine tenths were seen once, and the ten largest hold roughly 0.17%. The sequencing here drew on unstimulated CD4+ T cells sorted from spleen or lymph node cells, taken before intestinal transplant. The receptor's source is a human donor who received an intestinal transplant.

CDR3 region: CASSSGSNSPLHF. CDR3 coding DNA: TGTGCCAGCTCATCGGGTAGCAATTCACCCCTCCACTTT. This chain connects TRBV18 to TRBJ1-6; D uncertain. The CDR3 sequence is 13 residues long. Germline V gene lookup returns CDR1 KGHSH and CDR2 LQKENI. The V end lost 5 bases, the J end lost 7 bases, and 9 bases lay between the germline ends.